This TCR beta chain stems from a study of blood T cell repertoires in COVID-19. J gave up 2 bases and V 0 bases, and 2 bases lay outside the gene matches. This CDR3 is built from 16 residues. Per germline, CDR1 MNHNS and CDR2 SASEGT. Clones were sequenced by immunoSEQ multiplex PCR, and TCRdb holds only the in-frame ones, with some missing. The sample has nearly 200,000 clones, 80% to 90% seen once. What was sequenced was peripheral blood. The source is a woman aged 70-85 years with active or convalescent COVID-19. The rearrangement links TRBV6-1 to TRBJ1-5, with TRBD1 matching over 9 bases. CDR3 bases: TGTGCCAGCAGTGAAGCGCGACAGGGGGGCAATCAGCCCCAGCATTTT. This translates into CASSEARQGGNQPQHF.